The 25 T cell receptor beta chains below all came from one sample that was sequenced in a study of cytomegalovirus exposure and HLA in healthy donors. Use of 60 Vbeta and 13 Jbeta primers characterized the PCR. The method was immunoSEQ multiplex PCR; TCRdb's version includes in-frame clones alone and lacks a portion of them. This table holds about 140,000 clones, about 10% found once. Material: PBMCs. All receptors derive from a middle-aged woman in good health and CMV-seropositive.

The chain employs TRBV14 and TRBJ2-2; D unresolved. Trimming took 1 base from V and 4 from J, leaving 7 bases between them. The CDR3 totals 14 residues. From germline, CDR1 is SGHDN and CDR2 FVKESK. In nucleotides, the CDR3 is TGTGCCAGCAGCCAAGGTCTTCTCACCGGGGAGCTGTTTTTT. Amino acids: CASSQGLLTGELFF.

V usage is TRBV4-1 and J usage is TRBJ1-1; maybe TRBD1 (5 bases). The V and J ends lost 3 bases and 7 bases respectively, with 12 bases between them. The CDR3 covers 13 residues. CDR1 and CDR2 (germline): MGHRA, YSYEKL. CDR3 amino acids: CASSHGRGYEAFF. The CDR3 region has the DNA TGCGCCAGCAGCCACGGGAGGGGATATGAAGCTTTCTTT.

J is TRBJ2-2 and V is TRBV2, with 8 bases matching TRBD1. Germline V lookup: CDR1 SNHLY, CDR2 FYNNEI. Trimming cost V 5 bases and J 2 bases; bases outside gene matches: 13. This CDR3 is 18 amino acids long. The CDR3 region has the DNA TGTGCCAGCAGTATTACCTTTGGGACAGGCGTTAACACCGGGGAGCTGTTTTTT. Translation: CASSITFGTGVNTGELFF.

A few counts support this clone. The chain couples TRBV7-9 to TRBJ2-3; TRBD2 agrees at 7 bases. With 1 base clipped from V and 9 bases from J, the junction kept 10 bases outside the gene matches. Germline-derived CDR1 and CDR2 are SEHNR and FQNEAQ (reference sequence). The CDR3 contains 15 residues. CDR3 coding DNA: TGTGCCAGCAGCTTAGAGGGAGCGGGGCTCAGCACGCAGTATTTT. Amino acid sequence: CASSLEGAGLSTQYF.

This clone was seen only a few times. The rearrangement links TRBV27 to TRBJ1-6; no clear D gene. The CDR3 is 16 residues long. Germline V gene sequence: CDR1 MNHEY, CDR2 SMNVEV (reference sequence). The V and J ends lost 4 bases and 7 bases respectively, with 17 bases between them. The chain's CDR3 is CASSSVGGWENSPLHF. The CDR3 DNA sequence: TGTGCCAGCAGTTCGGTAGGAGGGTGGGAAAATTCACCCCTCCACTTT.

This clone was seen only a few times. This chain joins TRBV7-7 and TRBJ2-1; 8 positions agree with TRBD2. The CDR3 has 15 amino acids. Germline CDR1 reads SSHAT; CDR2 reads FNYEAQ (reference sequence). V shed 1 base, J shed 5 bases, and the junction held 4 bases outside the gene matches. The CDR3 protein is CASSLGGGPDNEQFF. CDR3 DNA: TGTGCCAGCAGCTTAGGCGGGGGGCCGGACAATGAGCAGTTCTTC.

This clone was observed a few times. The J gene is TRBJ1-5, the V gene TRBV19, with TRBD1 matching over 8 bases. Germline CDR1 is LNHDA and CDR2 is SQIVND (reference sequence). This CDR3 is 19 amino acids long. After removal of 5 bases from V and 0 bases from J, the junction contained 15 bases not matched to a gene. The CDR3, as DNA: TGTGCCAGTAGTCCAGGACAGGGTAAGGGACTTTATAGCAATCAGCCCCAGCATTTT. It specifies CASSPGQGKGLYSNQPQHF.

Within the sample, this clone is medium-sized. The rearrangement joins TRBV7-9 to TRBJ2-3; TRBD1 agrees at 7 bases. This CDR3 has 16 residues. After removal of 6 bases from V and 1 base from J, the junction contained 10 bases not matched to a gene. The germline V gene has CDR1 SEHNR and CDR2 FQNEAQ (reference sequence). The CDR3 nucleotides are TGTGCCAGCAGACCCTCAGGGGGATCGCGCACAGATACGCAGTATTTT. Amino acid sequence: CASRPSGGSRTDTQYF.

The gene calls are TRBV5-1 and TRBJ1-5; TRBD1 agrees at 8 bases. After removal of 4 bases from V and 0 bases from J, the junction contained 12 bases not matched to a gene. CDR1 is SGHRS, CDR2 YFSETQ, per germline. The CDR3 is made up of 18 amino acids. The CDR3, as DNA: TGCGCCAGCAGCCCTGGACAGGGAGAATTCTCTAGCAATCAGCCCCAGCATTTT. It is translated as CASSPGQGEFSSNQPQHF.

This clone has just a few counts. The CDR3: CASSYVAGDGYTF. In DNA, the CDR3 is TGTGCCAGCAGTTACGTGGCAGGGGATGGCTACACCTTC. The chain couples TRBV6-6 to TRBJ1-2; tentatively, D is TRBD1 (6 bases). Germline V CDR1 and CDR2: MNHNY, SVGAGI (reference sequence). The CDR3 is made up of 13 amino acids. The ends were cut back, 2 bases at V and 6 bases at J, with 10 bases in the middle.

In this sample, this clone turned up a few times. This sequence joins TRBV5-5 and TRBJ1-5, with 7 bases lining up with TRBD1. The CDR3 is 14 amino acids. The germline V gene encodes CDR1 SGHKS and CDR2 YYEKEE (reference sequence). The trim removed 4 bases at V and 4 bases at J, leaving 5 bases unmatched. DNA for the CDR3: TGTGCCAGCAGCCCAGGGGGGATGAATCAGCCCCAGCATTTT. As protein: CASSPGGMNQPQHF.

This clone was picked up a small number of times. CDR3 coding DNA: TGTGCCAGCAGCCCTGGGACAGGGCAGGCCCTAGTCTATGGCTACACCTTC. Encoded protein: CASSPGTGQALVYGYTF. The V call is TRBV5-4, the J call TRBJ1-2, with TRBD1 matching 9 bases. This CDR3 spans 17 amino acids. The J segment lost 4 bases and the V segment lost 4 bases, leaving 14 bases of the junction unmatched. CDR1 and CDR2 (germline): SGHNT, YYREEE (reference sequence).

This chain links TRBV19 with TRBJ2-1; 8 nucleotides match TRBD2. There are 17 residues in the CDR3. V dropped 0 bases and J dropped 0; count of bases not matched to a gene: 4. From germline, CDR1 is LNHDA and CDR2 SQIVND (reference sequence). CDR3 DNA sequence: TGTGCCAGTAGTATAGATCACGGGGGGGCCTCCTACAATGAGCAGTTCTTC. Its translation is CASSIDHGGASYNEQFF. The full variable domain, its missing parts supplied by reference TRBV19 and TRBJ2-1, is DGGITQSPKYLFRKEGQNVTLSCEQNLNHDAMYWYRQDPGQGLRLIYYSQIVNDFQKGDIAEGYSVSREKKESFPLTVTSAQKNPTAFYLCASSIDHGGASYNEQFFGPGTRLTVL.

On this clone itself: This sample includes further DNA sequences coding for the same CDR3. V is TRBV5-1 and J is TRBJ1-2; 8 bases map to TRBD1. The CDR3 runs to 15 residues. Germline V CDR1 and CDR2: SGHRS, YFSETQ. V gave up 0 bases and J gave up 2 bases; unmatched junction bases: 3. CDR3 in amino acids: CASSLVSGGNYGYTF. CDR3 nucleotide sequence: TGCGCCAGCAGCTTGGTGTCAGGGGGCAACTATGGCTACACCTTC.

This clone was counted only a few times. The chain carries TRBV5-1 and TRBJ1-4, with unresolved D. Germline V gene sequence: CDR1 SGHRS, CDR2 YFSETQ. V was shortened by 0 bases and J by 5 bases, with 8 bases between the two germline ends. CDR3 size: 14 residues. CDR3 nucleotides: TGCGCCAGCAGCTTGGATATGCGAAATGAAAAACTGTTTTTT. This encodes CASSLDMRNEKLFF.

This clone has a handful of counts. CDR3 in DNA: TGCGCCAGCAGCGAAGTGGGGTCAGGGGCAAGTTCACCCCTCCACTTT. Amino acids: CASSEVGSGASSPLHF. The chain carries TRBV5-1 and TRBJ1-6; possibly TRBD1 for D (6 bases). This CDR3 has 16 residues. V was pared by 4 bases and J by 9 bases, with 20 bases between. Germline CDR1 reads SGHRS; CDR2 reads YFSETQ. Complete variable domain (other parts from reference TRBV5-1 and TRBJ1-6): KAGVTQTPRYLIKTRGQQVTLSCSPISGHRSVSWYQQTPGQGLQFLFEYFSETQRNKGNFPGRFSGRQFSNSRSEMNVSTLELGDSALYLCASSEVGSGASSPLHFGNGTRLTVT.

V gene TRBV7-9 combines with J gene TRBJ1-5; D remains unclear. Germline V gene data show CDR1 as SEHNR and CDR2 as FQNEAQ (reference sequence). This CDR3 is built from 12 residues. Trimming shortened V by 5 bases and J by 5 bases, and 7 bases separated the two germline ends. As DNA, the CDR3 is TGTGCCAGCAGCCCAGGCGATCAGCCCCAGCATTTT. Encoded protein: CASSPGDQPQHF.

The chain links TRBV19 to TRBJ2-1; TRBD1 agrees at 10 bases. Germline assignment: CDR1 LNHDA and CDR2 SQIVND (reference sequence). This CDR3 is 15 amino acids long. V was clipped by 6 bases and J by 6 bases; unmatched bases: 8. CDR3 amino acids: CASSPPGQGRNEQFF. The CDR3 nucleotides read TGTGCCAGTAGCCCCCCGGGACAGGGGCGCAATGAGCAGTTCTTC.

This clone was seen more than once but under ten times. The CDR3 loop is CASSLRRDTTNTEAFF. The CDR3 region has the DNA TGTGCCAGCAGCTTACGCAGGGACACTACCAACACTGAAGCTTTCTTT. The chain joins TRBV5-6 to TRBJ1-1; TRBD1 is a possible D gene (6 bases). With 2 bases removed from V and 2 bases from J, the gap between germline ends came to 16 bases. The length of the CDR3 is 16 residues. From germline, CDR1 is SGHDT and CDR2 YYEEEE.

To note about this clone: The junction differs from germline at one of its ends, possibly a read error. This sequence joins TRBV20-1 and TRBJ1-2; weak D call: TRBD1 (6 bases). The CDR3 is 11 residues long. The V gene's germline CDR1 is DFQATT and CDR2 SNEGSKA (reference sequence). The CDR3 protein is CSAWGPSGYPF. CDR3 DNA sequence: TGCAGTGCTTGGGGGCCGAGTGGCTACCCCTTC.

The rearrangement uses TRBV10-3 and TRBJ1-1; D is unclear. Trimming removed 4 bases at V and 0 bases at J, with 9 bases between. Germline values: CDR1 ENHRY, CDR2 SYGVKD. The CDR3 extends over 14 amino acids. CDR3 amino acids: CAISGLGVNTEAFF. The DNA for the CDR3 is TGTGCCATCAGTGGTCTCGGGGTGAACACTGAAGCTTTCTTT.

The table lists this clone with a few counts. This rearrangement joins TRBV7-2 to TRBJ1-1; D unclear. CDR3 size: 15 residues. V was clipped by 5 bases and J by 0 bases, with 13 bases between them. CDR1 SGHTA and CDR2 FQGNSA come from the germline V gene. The CDR3 loop reads CASSTGSRMNTEAFF. The CDR3 DNA is TGTGCCAGCAGCACTGGGTCGAGGATGAACACTGAAGCTTTCTTT.

Remarks on this clone: The junction and the germline gene differ at one end; a read error may be behind it. The chain is built from TRBV20-1 and TRBJ1-2; D remains ambiguous. This CDR3 spans 8 amino acids. From germline, CDR1 is DFQATT and CDR2 SNEGSKA (reference sequence). The CDR3 region is CSARDGPF. The CDR3 DNA sequence: TGCAGTGCTAGAGACGGTCCCTTC.

The chain has TRBV25-1 and TRBJ1-6; 10 nucleotides line up with TRBD1. Germline V lookup: CDR1 MGHDK, CDR2 SYGVNS. The V gene end was trimmed by 4 bases and the J gene end by 11 bases; junction bases not matched to a gene: 5. This CDR3 comprises 14 residues. The CDR3 sequence is CASSAGQGLTPLHF. CDR3 sequence (DNA): TGTGCCAGCAGTGCGGGACAGGGGTTGACACCCCTCCACTTT.

This clone has more than one count but fewer than ten. The V call is TRBV5-1, the J call TRBJ2-5, with 7 positions matching TRBD2. J was trimmed by 1 base and V by 5 bases; bases with no gene match: 8. The length of the CDR3 is 15 residues. Germline V CDR1 and CDR2: SGHRS, YFSETQ. The CDR3 bases are TGCGCCAGCAGTAAGGCTAGCGGCCCCCAAGAGACCCAGTACTTC. Translated, it gives CASSKASGPQETQYF.